The 14 T cell receptor beta chains below come from one sample, sequenced in a study of shared clonotypes between healthy human individuals. Sequencing used immunoSEQ multiplex PCR; TCRdb keeps in-frame clones, though not all of them. This sample yields about 2.3 million clones, of which over 85% are seen a single time; about 0.39% belongs to the top ten. The material sequenced was naive CD4+ T cells from PBMCs. Subset here: CD45RA+ positively selected. These receptors originate from a young man in good health. Some clones in this sample may be carry-over from other donors' samples.

The V and J genes are TRBV9 and TRBJ1-1, with 7 bases lining up with TRBD1. CDR1 is SGDLS, CDR2 YYNGEE, per germline. There are 15 residues in the CDR3. J gave up 8 bases and V 4 bases, and 14 bases lay outside the gene matches. The CDR3 protein is CASSPRDRPLGEAFF. The CDR3 nucleotides read TGTGCCAGCAGCCCCCGGGACAGACCTTTAGGAGAAGCTTTCTTT.

V is TRBV28 and J is TRBJ2-7; TRBD2 is a possible D gene (6 bases). Germline-derived CDR1 and CDR2 are MDHEN and SYDVKM. V was pared by 6 bases and J by 6 bases, with 15 bases between. The CDR3 totals 13 residues. The CDR3 DNA sequence: TGTGCCAGCAGGCTTAGACTAGGTGGCGAGCAGTACTTC. It codes for CASRLRLGGEQYF.

This clone was picked up one time. The chain links TRBV6-1 to TRBJ1-5; the D is unclear. Trimming took off 0 bases at V and 7 bases at J, with 7 bases between the two ends. From germline, CDR1 is MNHNS and CDR2 SASEGT. CDR3 length equals 13 residues. The CDR3 DNA reads TGTGCCAGCAGTGAAGCGACCGGACAGCCCCAGCATTTT. It specifies CASSEATGQPQHF.

The rearrangement links TRBV30 to TRBJ2-1; tentative D call: TRBD2 (6 bases). The CDR3 consists of 15 residues. Trimming left V 4 bases short and J 8 bases short, with 21 bases between. Germline CDR1 reads GTSNPN; CDR2 reads SVGIG (reference sequence). The CDR3 region is CAWTVSFAGRDEQFF. CDR3 DNA: TGTGCCTGGACCGTTTCATTTGCGGGACGAGATGAGCAGTTCTTC.

The chain employs TRBV30 and TRBJ2-5, with 7 bases matching TRBD2. CDR1 GTSNPN and CDR2 SVGIG come from the germline V gene (reference sequence). This CDR3 spans 15 amino acids. The trim removed 1 base at V and 4 bases at J, leaving 9 bases unmatched. In DNA form, the CDR3 reads TGTGCCTGGAGTGAAGGCGGGAGAATCCCAGAGACCCAGTACTTC. This gives the protein CAWSEGGRIPETQYF.

The J gene is TRBJ1-1, the V gene TRBV6-5; the D gene is possibly TRBD1 (5 bases). The V end lost 6 bases, the J end lost 6 bases, and 17 bases lay between the germline ends. CDR3 size: 14 residues. Germline CDR1 is MNHEY and CDR2 is SVGAGI. The CDR3 protein is CASSLRGWGAEAFF. The CDR3 DNA is TGTGCCAGCAGCCTTAGGGGTTGGGGGGCTGAAGCTTTCTTT.

V gene TRBV10-3 combines with J gene TRBJ2-3, with 7 bases matching TRBD1. CDR3 size: 14 residues. Losses at the gene ends were 7 bases for V and 0 bases for J; bases not matched to a gene: 4. CDR1 and CDR2 (germline): ENHRY, SYGVKD. CDR3 bases: TGTGCCATCACCGGGACAGCTAGCACAGATACGCAGTATTTT. Residues: CAITGTASTDTQYF.

CDR3 in amino acids: CTSSQEDHQRRSSYNEQFF. DNA for the CDR3: TGCACCAGCAGCCAAGAAGATCATCAGCGCCGAAGCTCCTACAATGAGCAGTTCTTC. The gene calls are TRBV1 and TRBJ2-1; the listed D gene, TRBD2, was not tested against the DNA. TRBV1 is a listed pseudogene. This CDR3 region has 19 residues.

This chain joins TRBV11-2 and TRBJ2-7; D might be TRBD2 (5 bases). Trimming shortened V by 1 base and J by 2 bases, and 9 bases separated the two germline ends. Germline loops: CDR1 SGHAT, CDR2 FQNNGV. This CDR3 is 14 amino acids long. The CDR3 nucleotides read TGTGCCAGCAGCTTAGTGGTTAGCGCCTACGAGCAGTACTTC. This gives the protein CASSLVVSAYEQYF.

The V gene is TRBV27, the J gene TRBJ1-1, with TRBD1 as a possible D gene (5 bases). The CDR3 is made up of 14 amino acids. With 5 bases removed from V and 1 base from J, the gap between germline ends came to 11 bases. The germline V gene has CDR1 MNHEY and CDR2 SMNVEV (reference sequence). The CDR3 reads CASSSLRENTEAFF. In nucleotides, the CDR3 is TGTGCCAGCAGTAGCCTCAGGGAGAACACTGAAGCTTTCTTT.

The chain recombines TRBV2 with TRBJ2-5; TRBD2 aligns across 9 bases. Trimming removed 3 bases from V and 0 bases from J; junction bases left unmatched: 8. The CDR3 runs to 17 residues. The germline gives CDR1 SNHLY, CDR2 FYNNEI. CDR3 region: CASSDQRLAAYQETQYF. CDR3 DNA: TGTGCCAGCAGTGATCAGAGACTAGCGGCTTACCAAGAGACCCAGTACTTC.

The chain joins TRBV7-2 to TRBJ2-1, with D possibly called TRBD1 or TRBD2 (5 bases each). V dropped 2 bases and J dropped 10 bases, with 12 bases sitting between them. Looked up from germline, CDR1 is SGHTA and CDR2 is FQGNSA. The CDR3 extends over 13 amino acids. The CDR3 here is CASSLLERDEQFF. DNA of the CDR3: TGTGCCAGCAGCTTACTAGAAAGGGACGAGCAGTTCTTC.

The chain joins TRBV11-2 to TRBJ2-7; D possibly corresponds to TRBD2 (6 bases). The ends were cut back, 5 bases at V and 0 bases at J, with 14 bases in the middle. The CDR3 has 15 amino acids. Germline-derived CDR1 and CDR2 are SGHAT and FQNNGV. CDR3 region: CASSPRLVPSYEQYF. CDR3 DNA sequence: TGTGCCAGCAGCCCCCGACTAGTGCCCTCCTACGAGCAGTACTTC. Looking up the rest from reference TRBV11-2 and TRBJ2-7 gives the full variable domain: EAGVAQSPRYKIIEKRQSVAFWCNPISGHATLYWYQQILGQGPKLLIQFQNNGVVDDSQLPKDRFSAERLKGVDSTLKIQPAKLEDSAVYLCASSPRLVPSYEQYFGPGTRLTVT.

In its sample, this clone was seen once. Other DNA sequences in the sample encode the same CDR3. The V gene is TRBV4-1, the J gene TRBJ1-5; D call uncertain. The CDR3 is 13 amino acids. Germline V gene sequence: CDR1 MGHRA, CDR2 YSYEKL. Between the trimmed V and J ends, which lost 1 base and 3 bases, there was a span of 4 bases. The chain's CDR3 is CASSQGPNQPQHF. CDR3 in DNA: TGCGCCAGCAGCCAAGGCCCCAATCAGCCCCAGCATTTT.